This T cell receptor beta chain is drawn from a study of beta chain features in type 1 diabetes. Reverse transcribing all isolated RNA meant expressed TCRB transcripts were sequenced. Some clones are missing from TCRdb's copy, which holds only in-frame ones; the method was immunoSEQ multiplex PCR. The data hold approximately 18,000 clones, with around 50% observed a single time. V was pared by 3 bases and J by 0 bases, with 2 bases of the junction left unmatched. CDR1 and CDR2 (germline): ENHRY, SYGVKD. The CDR3 covers 16 residues. This clone was observed a few times. Sequenced material: stem cell memory CD4+ T cells from blood. This TCR was sampled from a man between 18 and 29 years old in good health. The chain is built from TRBV10-3 and TRBJ2-1, with 10 positions matching TRBD2. The CDR3 sequence: CAISEIAGGSYNEQFF. CDR3 in DNA: TGTGCCATCAGTGAAATAGCGGGGGGCTCCTACAATGAGCAGTTCTTC.